The rows below give T cell receptor beta chains drawn from one sample of a study of blood T cell repertoires in COVID-19. The repertoire was sequenced with immunoSEQ multiplex PCR; TCRdb's copy has only in-frame clones and lacks some. The profile shows approximately 280,000 clones, about 90% of them singletons. The sequencing input was peripheral blood. The origin of the receptors is a woman aged 25-40 years who had recovered from COVID-19. CDR3s include the opening cysteine and the closing phenylalanine or tryptophan. Fields, in order: V gene, J gene, D gene, CDR3 DNA, CDR3 protein. D genes are given only for firm matches.

>TRBV7-7|TRBJ2-3|TRBD2
TGTGCTAGCAGCTTAGTAGTCCGGGGGGGCACAGATACGCAGTATTTT
CASSLVVRGGTDTQYF
>TRBV30|TRBJ1-1|NA
TGTGCCTGGACCGGCGGGGCGGTCACTGAAGCTTTCTTT
CAWTGGAVTEAFF
>TRBV19|TRBJ1-6|TRBD1
TGTGCCAGTAGGAACGCGGACAGGGGGTGGGGTTCACCCCTCCACTTT
CASRNADRGWGSPLHF
>TRBV10-3|TRBJ2-4|TRBD2
TGTGCCATCAGTGAGACACAGGCGGGAGAAAACATTCAGTACTTC
CAISETQAGENIQYF
>TRBV18|TRBJ2-7|NA
TGTGCCAGCTCACGAGGCGGAGGAGGCCGATCGGAGGAGCAGTACTTC
CASSRGGGGRSEEQYF
>TRBV11-3|TRBJ2-7|NA
TGTGCCAGCAGCTTAGAGGCCCCTCGGGGTGAGCAGTACTTC
CASSLEAPRGEQYF
>TRBV6-2/TRBV6-3|TRBJ2-6|TRBD2
TGTGCCAGCAGTTACCCCCGGACTAGCGGGAGGGACGGGGCGGGGGCCAACGTCCTGACTTTC
CASSYPRTSGRDGAGANVLTF
>TRBV19|TRBJ1-4|NA
TGTGCCAGTAGTCCATACATATCAACTAATGAAAAACTGTTTTTT
CASSPYISTNEKLFF
>TRBV5-4|TRBJ2-7|NA
TGTGCCAGCAGCTCACGGGCCCTCCTAGCCGAGCAGTACTTC
CASSSRALLAEQYF
>TRBV4-3|TRBJ2-2|NA
TGCGCCAGCAGCCAAGATGCGGTTCGGTTGTATAGCGATAACACCGGGGAGCTGTTTTTT
CASSQDAVRLYSDNTGELFF
>TRBV12-3/TRBV12-4|TRBJ1-5|NA
TGTGCCAGCAGTGGCCCGGGTAATCAGCCCCAGCATTTT
CASSGPGNQPQHF
>TRBV28|TRBJ1-5|TRBD1
TGTGCCAGCAGTCCAACGACAGGGGGCCCTCAGCCCCAGCATTTT
CASSPTTGGPQPQHF
>TRBV9|TRBJ2-1|NA
TGTGCCAGCAGCGTAGCTCCGGGAGCCAACAATGAGCAGTTCTTC
CASSVAPGANNEQFF
>TRBV5-1|TRBJ1-4|TRBD1
TGCGCCAGCAGCTGGGGGGACAGGGACGACGAAAAACTGTTTTTT
CASSWGDRDDEKLFF
>TRBV11-1|TRBJ1-1|NA
TGTGCCAGCAGTTTAAGGACAGAGAACACTGAAGCTTTCTTT
CASSLRTENTEAFF
>TRBV5-4|TRBJ2-1|NA
TGTGCCAGCGCGAGGCAGCGAAACAATGAGCAGTTCTTC
CASARQRNNEQFF
>TRBV2|TRBJ2-6|NA
TGTGCCAGCAGTGAATTCGGACTGGTAGGACGTACTGGGGCCAACGTCCTGACTTTC
CASSEFGLVGRTGANVLTF
>TRBV29-1|TRBJ2-3|TRBD1
TGCAGCGTTGAAGTCTGGGACAGGGCCCCAGATACGCAGTATTTT
CSVEVWDRAPDTQYF
>TRBV14|TRBJ1-1|NA
TGTGCCAGCAGCCAAGTGACAGATGGTGAAGCTTTCTTT
CASSQVTDGEAFF
>TRBV2|TRBJ2-3|TRBD2
TGTGCCAGCACCGCGCTAGCGGGGACAGATACGCAGTATTTT
CASTALAGTDTQYF